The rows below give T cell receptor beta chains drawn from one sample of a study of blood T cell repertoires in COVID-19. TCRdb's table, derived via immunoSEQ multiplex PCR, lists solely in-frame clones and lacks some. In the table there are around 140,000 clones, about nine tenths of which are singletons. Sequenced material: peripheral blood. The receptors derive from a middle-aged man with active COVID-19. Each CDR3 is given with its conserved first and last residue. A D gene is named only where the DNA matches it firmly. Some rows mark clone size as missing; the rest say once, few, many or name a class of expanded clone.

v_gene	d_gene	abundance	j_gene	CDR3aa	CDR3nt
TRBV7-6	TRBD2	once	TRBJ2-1	CASSSLSGGAVDEQFF	TGTGCCAGCAGCTCCCTTAGCGGGGGGGCCGTCGATGAGCAGTTCTTC
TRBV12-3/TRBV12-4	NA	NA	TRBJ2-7	CASSLRRGEQYF	TGTGCCAGCAGTCTCCGCCGGGGGGAGCAGTACTTC
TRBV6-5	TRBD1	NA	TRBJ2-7	CASSSRMTGGNEQYF	TGTGCCAGCAGCAGTCGGATGACAGGGGGCAACGAGCAGTACTTC
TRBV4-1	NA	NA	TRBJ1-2	CASSQEIGASSYNYGYTF	TGCGCCAGCAGCCAAGAGATTGGGGCCAGCTCTTATAACTATGGCTACACCTTC
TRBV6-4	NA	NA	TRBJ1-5	CASSHGGMDGNQPQHF	TGTGCCAGCAGCCATGGGGGCATGGACGGTAATCAGCCCCAGCATTTT
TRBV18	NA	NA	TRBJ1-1	CASSPPSMAEAFF	TGTGCCAGCTCACCACCGAGTATGGCTGAAGCTTTCTTT
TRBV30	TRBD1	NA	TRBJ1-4	CAWSPDRVGEKLFF	TGTGCCTGGAGTCCTGACAGGGTTGGCGAAAAACTGTTTTTT
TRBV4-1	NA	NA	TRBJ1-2	CASSQPFTGGYTF	TGCGCCAGCAGCCAACCATTCACAGGGGGCTACACCTTC
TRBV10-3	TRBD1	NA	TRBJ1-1	CATGQGNTEAFF	TGTGCCACCGGACAGGGGAACACTGAAGCTTTCTTT
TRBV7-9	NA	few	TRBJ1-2	CASSPPSSFGYTF	TGTGCCAGCAGCCCACCCTCTAGTTTTGGCTACACCTTC
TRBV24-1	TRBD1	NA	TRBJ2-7	CATIRDSHQEEQYF	TGTGCCACCATCCGGGACAGCCACCAAGAAGAGCAGTACTTC
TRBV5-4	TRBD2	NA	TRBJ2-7	CASSGGRLAGGLSSYEQYF	TGTGCCAGCAGCGGCGGCCGCCTAGCGGGGGGCTTGAGCTCCTACGAGCAGTACTTC
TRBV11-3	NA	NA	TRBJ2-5	CASSYWPRQKETQYF	TGTGCCAGCAGCTATTGGCCCCGACAGAAAGAGACCCAGTACTTC
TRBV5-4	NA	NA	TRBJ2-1	CASSPDSYNEQFF	TGTGCCAGCAGCCCGGACAGTTACAATGAGCAGTTCTTC
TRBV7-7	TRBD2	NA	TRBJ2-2	CASSLRLADNTGELFF	TGTGCCAGCAGCTTACGACTAGCGGACAACACCGGGGAGCTGTTTTTT
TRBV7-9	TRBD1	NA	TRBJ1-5	CASSGDRGKGDSNQPQHF	TGTGCCAGCAGCGGGGACAGGGGGAAGGGGGATAGCAATCAGCCCCAGCATTTT
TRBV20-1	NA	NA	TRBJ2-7	CSVSDGSYEQYF	TGCAGTGTTAGTGACGGCTCCTACGAGCAGTACTTC
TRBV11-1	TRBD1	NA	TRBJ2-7	CASSTDRAPSYEQYF	TGTGCCAGCAGCACCGACAGGGCCCCCTCCTACGAGCAGTACTTC
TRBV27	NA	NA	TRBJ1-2	CASSFGQGRGYTF	TGTGCCAGCAGTTTCGGCCAGGGGAGAGGCTACACCTTC
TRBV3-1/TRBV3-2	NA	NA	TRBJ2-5	CASSQVSGGETQYF	TGTGCCAGCAGCCAAGTGAGCGGCGGGGAGACCCAGTACTTC
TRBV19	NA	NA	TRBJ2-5	CASSGGTGQETQYF	TGTGCCAGTAGTGGGGGGACGGGGCAAGAGACCCAGTACTTC
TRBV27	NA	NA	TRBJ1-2	CASSLGERGSYTF	TGTGCCAGCAGTTTAGGCGAGAGAGGAAGCTACACCTTC
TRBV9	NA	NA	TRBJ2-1	CASGDSYGYEQFF	TGTGCCAGCGGGGACTCCTACGGTTATGAGCAGTTCTTC
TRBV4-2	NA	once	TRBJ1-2	CASSPDAGPTNYGYTF	TGTGCCAGCAGCCCGGACGCGGGACCTACTAACTATGGCTACACCTTC
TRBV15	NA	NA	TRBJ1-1	CATYAGGAMNTEAFF	TGTGCCACCTATGCGGGGGGCGCCATGAACACTGAAGCTTTCTTT
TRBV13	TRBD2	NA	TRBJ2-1	CASSTGGIAYNEQFF	TGTGCCAGCAGCACGGGGGGTATTGCCTACAATGAGCAGTTCTTC
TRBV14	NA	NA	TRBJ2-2	CASSQVGAGTGELFF	TGTGCCAGCAGCCAAGTGGGGGCGGGCACCGGGGAGCTGTTTTTT
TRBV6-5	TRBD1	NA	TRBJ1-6	CASSRTGSNSPLHF	TGTGCCAGCAGTCGGACAGGCAGTAATTCACCCCTCCACTTT
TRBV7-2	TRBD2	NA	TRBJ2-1	CASSSGLAGANEQFF	TGTGCCAGCAGCTCGGGACTAGCGGGGGCGAATGAGCAGTTCTTC
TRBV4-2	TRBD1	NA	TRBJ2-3	CASSLNPGQETYTDTQYF	TGTGCCAGCAGCCTAAATCCGGGACAGGAGACCTACACAGATACGCAGTATTTT
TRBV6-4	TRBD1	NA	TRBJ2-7	CASSYHGQGQYEQYF	TGTGCCAGCAGTTATCATGGACAGGGGCAATACGAGCAGTACTTC
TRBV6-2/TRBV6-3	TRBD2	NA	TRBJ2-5	CASSYGTRGSKETQYF	TGTGCCAGCAGTTACGGGACTAGAGGGTCCAAAGAGACCCAGTACTTC
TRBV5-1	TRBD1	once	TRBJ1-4	CASSLGGTVATNEKLFF	TGCGCCAGCAGCTTGGGCGGGACAGTTGCAACTAATGAAAAACTGTTTTTT
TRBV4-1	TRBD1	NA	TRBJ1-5	CASSQPIQGVAGQPQHF	TGCGCCAGCAGCCAACCGATACAGGGGGTGGCTGGTCAGCCCCAGCATTTT
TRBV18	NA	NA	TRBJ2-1	CASSPLSFELQFF	TGTGCCAGCTCACCTCTTAGTTTTGAACTACAGTTCTTC
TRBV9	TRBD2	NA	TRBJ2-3	CASSPLAGGTDTQYF	TGTGCCAGCAGCCCCTTAGCGGGCGGCACAGATACGCAGTATTTT
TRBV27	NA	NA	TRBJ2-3	CARHPSPGQRTDTQYF	TGTGCCAGACACCCTTCTCCGGGACAACGCACAGATACGCAGTATTTT
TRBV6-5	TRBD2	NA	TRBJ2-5	CASSYTPSGGAGTQYF	TGTGCCAGCAGTTACACCCCTAGCGGGGGGGCCGGAACCCAGTACTTC
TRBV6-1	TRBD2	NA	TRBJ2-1	CASSEAGGRSYNEQFF	TGTGCCAGCAGCGAAGCGGGGGGGCGCTCCTACAATGAGCAGTTCTTC
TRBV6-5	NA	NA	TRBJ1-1	CASTPRSNTEAFF	TGTGCCAGCACCCCCCGCAGTAACACTGAAGCTTTCTTT
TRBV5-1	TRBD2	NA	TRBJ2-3	CASSWGRGGTDTQYF	TGCGCCAGCAGCTGGGGACGGGGAGGGACAGATACGCAGTATTTT
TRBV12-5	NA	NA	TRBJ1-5	CASGLTGHSGETQPQHF	TGTGCTAGTGGTTTGACGGGCCACAGTGGGGAGACTCAGCCCCAGCATTTT
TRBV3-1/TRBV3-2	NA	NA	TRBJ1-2	CASSQEQNYGYTF	TGTGCCAGCAGCCAAGAACAGAACTATGGCTACACCTTC
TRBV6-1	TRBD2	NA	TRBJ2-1	CASSEVAVRWGLAGGIYNEQFF	TGTGCCAGCAGTGAAGTGGCCGTTAGATGGGGGCTAGCGGGGGGTATCTACAATGAGCAGTTCTTC
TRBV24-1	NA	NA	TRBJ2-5	CATSDLQTQYF	TGTGCCACCAGTGATCTACAGACCCAGTACTTC
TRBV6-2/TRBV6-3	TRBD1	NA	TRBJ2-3	CASSYSGTGSTDTQYF	TGTGCCAGCAGTTACTCGGGGACAGGAAGCACAGATACGCAGTATTTT
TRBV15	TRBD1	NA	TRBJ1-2	CATSRDRQGQGYTF	TGTGCCACCAGCAGAGACAGACAGGGTCAAGGCTACACCTTC
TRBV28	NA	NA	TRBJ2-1	CASSFLRVGNEQFF	TGTGCCAGCAGTTTTCTGAGGGTTGGGAATGAGCAGTTCTTC
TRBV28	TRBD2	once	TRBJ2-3	CASSLWGLAGAEADTQYF	TGTGCCAGCAGTTTATGGGGGCTAGCGGGGGCCGAGGCAGATACGCAGTATTTT
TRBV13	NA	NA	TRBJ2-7	CASSFLDEQYF	TGTGCCAGCAGCTTTCTCGACGAGCAGTACTTC
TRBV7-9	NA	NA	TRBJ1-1	CASSSGLGAFF	TGTGCCAGCAGCTCAGGTCTGGGAGCTTTCTTT
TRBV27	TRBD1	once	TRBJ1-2	CASTPRQGRYGYTF	TGTGCCAGCACCCCCCGACAGGGCAGGTATGGCTACACCTTC
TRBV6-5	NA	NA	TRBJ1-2	CASSLLGGRDGYTF	TGTGCCAGCAGCCTACTCGGGGGTCGGGATGGCTACACCTTC
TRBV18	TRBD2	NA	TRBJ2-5	CASSPPKRGAKETQYF	TGTGCCAGCTCACCACCAAAGCGGGGGGCCAAAGAGACCCAGTACTTC
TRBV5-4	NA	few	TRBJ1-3	CASSLDRLGNTIYF	TGTGCCAGCAGCTTGGACAGGCTTGGAAACACCATATATTTT
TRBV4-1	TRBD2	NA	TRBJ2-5	CASSPQAGAQETQYF	TGCGCCAGCAGCCCCCAAGCGGGGGCCCAAGAGACCCAGTACTTC
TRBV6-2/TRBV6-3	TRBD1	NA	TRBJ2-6	CASSRDRWVSGANVLTF	TGTGCCAGCAGTAGGGACAGATGGGTCTCTGGGGCCAACGTCCTGACTTTC